This record covers a single T cell receptor (beta chain). Its specificity is unknown. This sample is part of a study of T cell responses to AZD1222 COVID-19 vaccine. Deletions cut 1 base from V and 5 bases from J, with 3 bases between. CDR3 length: 11 residues. CDR1 and CDR2 from the germline V gene are MNHEY and SVGAGI. General study findings and limits: White British people made up most donors, females outnumbered males, and clonal diversity was possibly underestimated. Seropositive AZD1222 recipients at baseline numbered only five or six. Repertoire samples came only from after the peak T cell response. Two AZD1222 doses significantly raised spike-specific TCR breadth and depth over controls.

Clones were sequenced by immunoSEQ multiplex PCR, and TCRdb holds only the in-frame ones, with some missing. There are nearly 110,000 clones in the sample; 90% occur only once, and roughly 8% lies in the top ten. V gene TRBV6-5 combines with J gene TRBJ2-7; D is undetermined. The sequence derives from an adult who received the AZD1222 COVID-19 vaccine. The sequences come from peripheral blood, collected 28 days after the second AZD1222 dose. DNA of the CDR3: TGTGCCAGCAGTTACTTGGACGAGCAGTACTTC. This codes for CASSYLDEQYF.